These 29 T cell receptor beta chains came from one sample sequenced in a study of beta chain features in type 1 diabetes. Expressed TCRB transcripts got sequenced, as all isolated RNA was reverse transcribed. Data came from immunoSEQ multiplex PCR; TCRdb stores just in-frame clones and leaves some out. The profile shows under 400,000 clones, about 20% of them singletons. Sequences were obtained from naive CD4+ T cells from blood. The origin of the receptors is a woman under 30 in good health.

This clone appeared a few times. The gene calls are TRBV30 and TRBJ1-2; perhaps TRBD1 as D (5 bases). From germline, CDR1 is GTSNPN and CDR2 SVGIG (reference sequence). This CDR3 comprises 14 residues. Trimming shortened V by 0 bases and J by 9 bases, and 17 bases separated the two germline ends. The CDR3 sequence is CAWSVTGQGSRYTF. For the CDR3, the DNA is TGTGCCTGGAGTGTAACGGGCCAGGGTTCTCGCTACACCTTC.

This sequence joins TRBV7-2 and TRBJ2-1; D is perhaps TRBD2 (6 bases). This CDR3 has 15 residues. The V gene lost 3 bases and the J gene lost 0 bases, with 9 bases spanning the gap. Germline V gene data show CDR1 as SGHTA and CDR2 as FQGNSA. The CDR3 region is CASSFGGASYNEQFF. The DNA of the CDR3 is TGTGCCAGCAGCTTTGGCGGGGCCTCCTACAATGAGCAGTTCTTC.

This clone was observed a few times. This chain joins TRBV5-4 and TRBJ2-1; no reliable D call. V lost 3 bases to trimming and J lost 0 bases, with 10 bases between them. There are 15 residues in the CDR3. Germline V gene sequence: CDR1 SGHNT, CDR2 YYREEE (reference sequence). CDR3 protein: CASSYRSSSYNEQFF. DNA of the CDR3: TGTGCCAGCAGCTACCGTTCTAGCTCCTACAATGAGCAGTTCTTC.

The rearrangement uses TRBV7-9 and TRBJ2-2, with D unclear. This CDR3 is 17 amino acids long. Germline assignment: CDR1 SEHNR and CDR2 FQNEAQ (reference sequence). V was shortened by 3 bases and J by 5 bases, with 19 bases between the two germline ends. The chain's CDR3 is CASSLKARHLGTGELFF. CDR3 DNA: TGTGCCAGCAGCTTGAAGGCCCGGCACCTAGGAACCGGGGAGCTGTTTTTT.

The CDR3 DNA is TGCGCCAGCAGCTTAGGACTAGCGGGATCTCCTAGCACAGATACGCAGTATTTT. Encoded protein: CASSLGLAGSPSTDTQYF. The gene calls are TRBV5-1 and TRBJ2-3; the match to TRBD2 covers 12 bases. The V gene's germline CDR1 is SGHRS and CDR2 YFSETQ. Losses at the gene ends were 2 bases for V and 0 bases for J; bases not matched to a gene: 7. The CDR3 has 18 amino acids. Complete variable domain (other parts from reference TRBV5-1 and TRBJ2-3): KAGVTQTPRYLIKTRGQQVTLSCSPISGHRSVSWYQQTPGQGLQFLFEYFSETQRNKGNFPGRFSGRQFSNSRSEMNVSTLELGDSALYLCASSLGLAGSPSTDTQYFGPGTRLTVL.

DNA of the CDR3: TGTGCCAGCAGGGCCGGGACTAGCGGAGTTACCGGGGAGCTGTTTTTT. This gives the protein CASRAGTSGVTGELFF. The chain uses TRBV7-3 and TRBJ2-2, with 11 bases matching TRBD2. CDR3 size: 16 residues. V was clipped by 6 bases and J by 5 bases; unmatched bases: 8. Germline loops: CDR1 SGHTA, CDR2 FQGTGA.

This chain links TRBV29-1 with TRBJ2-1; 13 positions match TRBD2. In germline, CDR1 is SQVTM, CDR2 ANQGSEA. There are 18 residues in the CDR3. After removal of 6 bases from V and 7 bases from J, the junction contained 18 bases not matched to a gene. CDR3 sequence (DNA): TGCAGCGTCTGCTTGGGACTAGCGGGATACCCCATATTGAATGAGCAGTTCTTC. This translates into CSVCLGLAGYPILNEQFF.

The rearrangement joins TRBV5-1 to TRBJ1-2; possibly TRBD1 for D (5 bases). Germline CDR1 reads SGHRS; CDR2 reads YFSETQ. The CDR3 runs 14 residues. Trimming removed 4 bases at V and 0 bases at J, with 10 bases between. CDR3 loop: CASSGGGANYGYTF. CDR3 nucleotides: TGCGCCAGCAGCGGTGGAGGGGCTAACTATGGCTACACCTTC. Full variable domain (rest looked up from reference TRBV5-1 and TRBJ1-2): KAGVTQTPRYLIKTRGQQVTLSCSPISGHRSVSWYQQTPGQGLQFLFEYFSETQRNKGNFPGRFSGRQFSNSRSEMNVSTLELGDSALYLCASSGGGANYGYTFGSGTRLTVV.

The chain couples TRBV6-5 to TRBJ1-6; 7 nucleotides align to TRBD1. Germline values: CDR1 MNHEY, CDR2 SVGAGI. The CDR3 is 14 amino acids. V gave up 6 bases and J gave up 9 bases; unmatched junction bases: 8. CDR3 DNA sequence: TGTGCCAGCAGACAACAGGGGTCTCCTTCACCCCTCCACTTT. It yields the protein CASRQQGSPSPLHF.

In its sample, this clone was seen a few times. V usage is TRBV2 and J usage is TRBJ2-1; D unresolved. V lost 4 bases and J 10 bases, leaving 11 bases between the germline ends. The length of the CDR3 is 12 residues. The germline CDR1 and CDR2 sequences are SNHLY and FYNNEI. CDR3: CASSGQAREQFF. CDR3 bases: TGTGCCAGCAGTGGCCAGGCTCGCGAGCAGTTCTTC.

CDR3 sequence reads: CARSTPLRAFF. The CDR3 nucleotides read TGCGCCAGGAGTACACCGTTGAGGGCTTTCTTT. V usage is TRBV5-1 and J usage is TRBJ1-1, with D uncertain. The germline V and J ends were trimmed by 8 bases and 11 bases, with 16 bases remaining between them. Germline V gene sequence: CDR1 SGHRS, CDR2 YFSETQ. The CDR3 extends over 11 amino acids. Together with reference TRBV5-1 and TRBJ1-1, the CDR3 gives the full variable domain: KAGVTQTPRYLIKTRGQQVTLSCSPISGHRSVSWYQQTPGQGLQFLFEYFSETQRNKGNFPGRFSGRQFSNSRSEMNVSTLELGDSALYLCARSTPLRAFFGQGTRLTVV.

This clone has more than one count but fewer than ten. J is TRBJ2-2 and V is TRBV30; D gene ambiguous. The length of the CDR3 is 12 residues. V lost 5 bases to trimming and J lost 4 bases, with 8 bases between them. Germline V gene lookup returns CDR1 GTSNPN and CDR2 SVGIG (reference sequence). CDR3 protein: CAWGHITGELFF. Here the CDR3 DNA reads TGTGCCTGGGGCCATATCACCGGGGAGCTGTTTTTT.

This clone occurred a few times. In DNA form, the CDR3 reads TGCAGCGTTGATCGCCGCGCGAACACCGGGGAGCTGTTTTTT. Translation: CSVDRRANTGELFF. The rearrangement links TRBV29-1 to TRBJ2-2; unclear D gene. There are 14 residues in the CDR3. Trimming took off 3 bases at V and 0 bases at J, with 8 bases between the two ends. The germline V gene has CDR1 SQVTM and CDR2 ANQGSEA.

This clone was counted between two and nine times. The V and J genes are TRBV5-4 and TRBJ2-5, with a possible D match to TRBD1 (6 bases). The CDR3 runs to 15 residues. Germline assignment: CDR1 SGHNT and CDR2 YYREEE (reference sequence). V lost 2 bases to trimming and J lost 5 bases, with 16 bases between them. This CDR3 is CASSLGTGNRETQYF. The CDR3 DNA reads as TGTGCCAGCAGCTTAGGAACAGGGAACCGGGAGACCCAGTACTTC. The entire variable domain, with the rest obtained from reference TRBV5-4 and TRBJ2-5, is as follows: ETGVTQSPTHLIKTRGQQVTLRCSSQSGHNTVSWYQQALGQGPQFIFQYYREEENGRGNFPPRFSGLQFPNYSSELNVNALELDDSALYLCASSLGTGNRETQYFGPGTRLLVL.

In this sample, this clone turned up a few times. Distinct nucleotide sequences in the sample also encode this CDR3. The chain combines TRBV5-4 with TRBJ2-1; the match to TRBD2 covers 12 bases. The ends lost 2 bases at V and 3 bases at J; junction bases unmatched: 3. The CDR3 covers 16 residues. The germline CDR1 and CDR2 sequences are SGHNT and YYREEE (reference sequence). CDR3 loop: CASSFPTSGGYNEQFF. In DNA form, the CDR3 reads TGTGCCAGCAGCTTCCCGACTAGCGGGGGCTACAATGAGCAGTTCTTC. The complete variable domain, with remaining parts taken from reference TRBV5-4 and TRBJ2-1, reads ETGVTQSPTHLIKTRGQQVTLRCSSQSGHNTVSWYQQALGQGPQFIFQYYREEENGRGNFPPRFSGLQFPNYSSELNVNALELDDSALYLCASSFPTSGGYNEQFFGPGTRLTVL.

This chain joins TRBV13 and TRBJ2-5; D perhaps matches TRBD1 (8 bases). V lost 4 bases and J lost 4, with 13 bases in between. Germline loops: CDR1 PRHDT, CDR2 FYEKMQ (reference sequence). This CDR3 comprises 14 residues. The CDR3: CASSSQGGSETQYF. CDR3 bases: TGTGCCAGCAGCTCACAGGGGGGGTCAGAGACCCAGTACTTC. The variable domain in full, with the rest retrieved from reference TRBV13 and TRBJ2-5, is AAGVIQSPRHLIKEKRETATLKCYPIPRHDTVYWYQQGPGQDPQFLISFYEKMQSDKGSIPDRFSAQQFSDYHSELNMSSLELGDSALYFCASSSQGGSETQYFGPGTRLLVL.

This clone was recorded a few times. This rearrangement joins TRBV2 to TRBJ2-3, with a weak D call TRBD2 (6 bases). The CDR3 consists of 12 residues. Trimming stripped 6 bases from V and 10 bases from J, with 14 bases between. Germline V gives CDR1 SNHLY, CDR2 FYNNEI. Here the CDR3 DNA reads TGTGCCAGCAGGAATGCGGGGACGGCGCAGTATTTT. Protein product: CASRNAGTAQYF.

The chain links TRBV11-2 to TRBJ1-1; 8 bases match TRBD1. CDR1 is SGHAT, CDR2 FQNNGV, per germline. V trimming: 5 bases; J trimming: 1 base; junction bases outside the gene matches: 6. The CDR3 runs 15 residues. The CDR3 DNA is TGTGCCAGCAGCGGACGGGACAGGCCGAACACTGAAGCTTTCTTT. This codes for CASSGRDRPNTEAFF.

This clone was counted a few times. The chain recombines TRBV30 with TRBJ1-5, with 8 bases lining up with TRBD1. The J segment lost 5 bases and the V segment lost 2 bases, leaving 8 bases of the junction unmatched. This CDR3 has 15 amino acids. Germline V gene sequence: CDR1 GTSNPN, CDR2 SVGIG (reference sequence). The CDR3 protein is CAWSYQGASHQPQHF. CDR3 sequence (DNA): TGTGCCTGGAGTTATCAGGGGGCCTCGCATCAGCCCCAGCATTTT.

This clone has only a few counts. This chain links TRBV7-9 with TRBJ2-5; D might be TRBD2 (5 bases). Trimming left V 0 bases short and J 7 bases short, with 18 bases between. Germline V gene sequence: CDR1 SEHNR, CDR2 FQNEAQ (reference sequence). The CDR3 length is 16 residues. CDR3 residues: CASSLAIGAVPRTQYF. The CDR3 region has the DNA TGTGCCAGCAGCTTAGCGATAGGAGCGGTCCCTCGGACCCAGTACTTC. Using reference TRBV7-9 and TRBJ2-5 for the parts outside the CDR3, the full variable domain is DTGVSQNPRHKITKRGQNVTFRCDPISEHNRLYWYRQTLGQGPEFLTYFQNEAQLEKSRLLSDRFSAERPKGSFSTLEIQRTEQGDSAMYLCASSLAIGAVPRTQYFGPGTRLLVL.

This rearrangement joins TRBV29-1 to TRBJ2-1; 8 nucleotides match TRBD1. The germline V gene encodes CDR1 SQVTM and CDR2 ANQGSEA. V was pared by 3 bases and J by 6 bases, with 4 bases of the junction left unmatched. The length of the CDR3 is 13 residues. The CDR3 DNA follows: TGCAGCGTTGACAGGGGGCGAGTCAATGAGCAGTTCTTC. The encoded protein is CSVDRGRVNEQFF.

The CDR3 DNA reads as TGTGCCAGCAGTCGTCAGGGTGCTGGAAACACCATATATTTT. Translating it yields CASSRQGAGNTIYF. The chain employs TRBV11-2 and TRBJ1-3; TRBD1 might be the D (5 bases). The CDR3 extends over 14 amino acids. V gave up 6 bases and J gave up 2 bases, with 11 bases separating them. Germline loops: CDR1 SGHAT, CDR2 FQNNGV.

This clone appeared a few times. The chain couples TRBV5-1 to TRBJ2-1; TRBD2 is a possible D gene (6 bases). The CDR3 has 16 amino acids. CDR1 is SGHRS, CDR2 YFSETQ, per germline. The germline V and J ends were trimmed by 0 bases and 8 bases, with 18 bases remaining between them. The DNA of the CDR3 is TGCGCCAGCAGCTTGGAAAGACTAGTCCGCGGGGATGAGCAGTTCTTC. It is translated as CASSLERLVRGDEQFF. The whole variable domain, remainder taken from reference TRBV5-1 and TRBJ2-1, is KAGVTQTPRYLIKTRGQQVTLSCSPISGHRSVSWYQQTPGQGLQFLFEYFSETQRNKGNFPGRFSGRQFSNSRSEMNVSTLELGDSALYLCASSLERLVRGDEQFFGPGTRLTVL.

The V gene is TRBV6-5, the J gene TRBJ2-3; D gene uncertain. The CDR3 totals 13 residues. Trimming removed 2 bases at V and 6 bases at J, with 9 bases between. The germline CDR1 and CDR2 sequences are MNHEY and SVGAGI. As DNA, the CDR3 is TGTGCCAGCAGTTACACGACTCTGGATACGCAGTATTTT. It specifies CASSYTTLDTQYF.

In DNA, the CDR3 is TGTGCCAGCAGCGTAGGGCAGGCGGGTAATGAAAAACTGTTTTTT. This codes for CASSVGQAGNEKLFF. The rearrangement uses TRBV9 and TRBJ1-4, with no clear D. Germline values: CDR1 SGDLS, CDR2 YYNGEE. V lost 0 bases and J 4 bases, leaving 10 bases between the germline ends. The CDR3 consists of 15 residues. The full variable domain, its missing parts supplied by reference TRBV9 and TRBJ1-4, is DSGVTQTPKHLITATGQRVTLRCSPRSGDLSVYWYQQSLDQGLQFLIQYYNGEERAKGNILERFSAQQFPDLHSELNLSSLELGDSALYFCASSVGQAGNEKLFFGSGTQLSVL.

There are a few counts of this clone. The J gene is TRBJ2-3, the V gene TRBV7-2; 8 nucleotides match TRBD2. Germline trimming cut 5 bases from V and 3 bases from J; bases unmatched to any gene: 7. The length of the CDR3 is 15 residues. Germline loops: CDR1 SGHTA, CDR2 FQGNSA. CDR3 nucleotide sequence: TGTGCCAGCAGCCCTGCGGGGGGCCGGACAGATACGCAGTATTTT. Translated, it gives CASSPAGGRTDTQYF.

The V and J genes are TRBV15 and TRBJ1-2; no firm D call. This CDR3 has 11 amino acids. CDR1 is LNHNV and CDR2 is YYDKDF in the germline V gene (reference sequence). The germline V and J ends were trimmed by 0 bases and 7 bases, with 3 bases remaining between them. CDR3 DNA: TGTGCCACCAGCAGAGAGGCTGGCTACACCTTC. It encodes CATSREAGYTF. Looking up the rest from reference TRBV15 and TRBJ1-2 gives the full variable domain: DAMVIQNPRYQVTQFGKPVTLSCSQTLNHNVMYWYQQKSSQAPKLLFHYYDKDFNNEADTPDNFQSRRPNTSFCFLDIRSPGLGDTAMYLCATSREAGYTFGSGTRLTVV.

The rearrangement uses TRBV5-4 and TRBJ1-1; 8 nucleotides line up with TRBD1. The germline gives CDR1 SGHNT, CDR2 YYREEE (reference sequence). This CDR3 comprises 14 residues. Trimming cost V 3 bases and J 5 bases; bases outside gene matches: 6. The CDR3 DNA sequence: TGTGCCAGCAGCTCAGGGGGCGAGGGGACTGAAGCTTTCTTT. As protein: CASSSGGEGTEAFF.

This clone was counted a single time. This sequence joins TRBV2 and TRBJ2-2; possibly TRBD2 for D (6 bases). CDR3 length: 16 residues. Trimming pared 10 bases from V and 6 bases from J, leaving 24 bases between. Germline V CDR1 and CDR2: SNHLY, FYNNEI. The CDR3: CATSLLADLGAGELFF. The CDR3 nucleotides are TGTGCCACCAGCCTTTTAGCGGATCTAGGCGCCGGGGAGCTGTTTTTT.